The clone carrying this T cell receptor (beta chain) was detected ten times or more. Its target is not known. Universal primer sites and UMIs were introduced during 5'RACE template-switching synthesis of TCR cDNA. One entry per CDR3 protein results from TCRdb running MiXCR on the 5' RACE reads. This table has roughly 300,000 distinct CDR3 sequences, 6.8% appearing once. The data derive from a study of T cells after yellow fever vaccination. Study findings and constraints: The study re-detected most primary-vaccination clones after the booster (roughly 96% CD4, almost 90% CD8). Overlap between CD4 and CD8 compartments was detected for a small share of clonotypes. A weaker secondary response peaked on day 5, the primary on day 15.

Germline CDR1 SGDLS, CDR2 YYNGEE. V was trimmed by 0 bases and J by 8 bases, leaving 11 bases between them. This CDR3 contains 14 residues. The V call is TRBV9, the J call TRBJ1-4; D is perhaps TRBD1 (5 bases). The TCR sequence derives from a young man who received the YFV17D yellow fever vaccine. This material consisted of PBMCs, taken more than 40 days after the first yellow fever vaccination. The CDR3 protein is CASSVGQGDEKLFF. The CDR3 bases are TGTGCCAGCAGCGTAGGCCAGGGAGACGAAAAACTGTTTTTT. The full variable domain, its missing parts supplied by reference TRBV9 and TRBJ1-4, is DSGVTQTPKHLITATGQRVTLRCSPRSGDLSVYWYQQSLDQGLQFLIQYYNGEERAKGNILERFSAQQFPDLHSELNLSSLELGDSALYFCASSVGQGDEKLFFGSGTQLSVL.